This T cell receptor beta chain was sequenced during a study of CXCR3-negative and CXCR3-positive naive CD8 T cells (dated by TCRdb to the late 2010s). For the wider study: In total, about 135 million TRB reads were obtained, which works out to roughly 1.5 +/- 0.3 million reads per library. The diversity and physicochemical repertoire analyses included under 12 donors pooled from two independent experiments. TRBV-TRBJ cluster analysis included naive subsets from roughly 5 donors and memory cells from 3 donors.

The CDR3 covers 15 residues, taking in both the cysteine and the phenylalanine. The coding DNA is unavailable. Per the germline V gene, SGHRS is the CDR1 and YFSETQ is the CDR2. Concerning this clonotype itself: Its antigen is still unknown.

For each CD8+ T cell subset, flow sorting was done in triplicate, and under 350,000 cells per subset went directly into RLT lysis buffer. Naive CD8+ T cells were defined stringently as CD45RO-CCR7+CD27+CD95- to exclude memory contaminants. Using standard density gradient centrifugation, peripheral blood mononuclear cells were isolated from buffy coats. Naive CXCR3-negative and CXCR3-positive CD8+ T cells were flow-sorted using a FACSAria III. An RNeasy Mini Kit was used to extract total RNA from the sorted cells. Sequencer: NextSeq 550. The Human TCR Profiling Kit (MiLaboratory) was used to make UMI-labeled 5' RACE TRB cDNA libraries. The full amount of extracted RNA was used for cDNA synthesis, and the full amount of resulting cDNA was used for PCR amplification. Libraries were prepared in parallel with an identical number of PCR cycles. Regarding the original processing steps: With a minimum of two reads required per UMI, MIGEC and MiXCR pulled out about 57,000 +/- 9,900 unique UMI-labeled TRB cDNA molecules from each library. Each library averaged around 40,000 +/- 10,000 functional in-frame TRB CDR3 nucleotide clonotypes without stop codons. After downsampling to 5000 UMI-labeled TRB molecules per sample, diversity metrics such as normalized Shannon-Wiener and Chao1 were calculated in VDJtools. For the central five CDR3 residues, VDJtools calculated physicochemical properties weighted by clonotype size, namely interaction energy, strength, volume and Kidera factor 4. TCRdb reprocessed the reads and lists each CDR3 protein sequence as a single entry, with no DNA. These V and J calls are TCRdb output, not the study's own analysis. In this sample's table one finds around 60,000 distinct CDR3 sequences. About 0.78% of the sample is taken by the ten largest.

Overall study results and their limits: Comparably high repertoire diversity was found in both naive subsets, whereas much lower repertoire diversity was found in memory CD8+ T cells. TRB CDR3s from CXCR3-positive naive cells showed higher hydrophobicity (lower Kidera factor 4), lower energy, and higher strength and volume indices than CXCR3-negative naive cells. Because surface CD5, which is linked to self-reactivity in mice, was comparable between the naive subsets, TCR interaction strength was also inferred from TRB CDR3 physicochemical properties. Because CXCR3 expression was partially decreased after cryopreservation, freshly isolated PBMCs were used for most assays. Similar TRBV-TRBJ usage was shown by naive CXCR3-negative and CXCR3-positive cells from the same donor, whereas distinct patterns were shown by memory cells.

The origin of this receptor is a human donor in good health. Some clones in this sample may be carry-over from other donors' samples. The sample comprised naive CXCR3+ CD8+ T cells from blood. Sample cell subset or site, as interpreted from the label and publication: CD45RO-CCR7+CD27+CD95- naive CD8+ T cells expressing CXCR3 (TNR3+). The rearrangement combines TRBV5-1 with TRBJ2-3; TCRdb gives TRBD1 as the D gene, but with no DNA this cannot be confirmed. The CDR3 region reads CASSLGQGAEDTQYF.